A selection of T cell receptor beta chains follows, all from one sample in a study of cytomegalovirus exposure and HLA in healthy donors. Clones were sequenced by immunoSEQ multiplex PCR, and TCRdb holds only the in-frame ones, with some missing. Of 130,000 or so clones in the sample, around 65% are singletons; the top ten hold less than 2%. Sequenced input: PBMCs. The receptors stem from a man younger than 30 in good health and CMV-seronegative. Each CDR3 is given with its conserved first and last residue. Each record gives: J gene, D gene, clone size, V gene, CDR3 DNA, CDR3 protein. D genes are given only for firm matches. The listing skips clone size in some rows; elsewhere it reads once, few, many or a size class.

>TRBJ2-1|TRBD1|few|TRBV11-3
TGTGCCAGCAGCCCTCAAGTTGCCGGTATCCCCAGGGGGCTCTTC
CASSPQVAGIPRGLF
>TRBJ2-7|TRBD2|NA|TRBV19
TGTGCCAGTAGTATCTCCGGTGGACTAGGCTACGAGCAGTACTTC
CASSISGGLGYEQYF
>TRBJ2-3|NA|NA|TRBV19
TGTGCCAGTAGTCTATCAGGGTCGCCAGATACGCAGTATTTT
CASSLSGSPDTQYF
>TRBJ2-1|TRBD2|NA|TRBV4-3
TGCGCCAGCAGCCAAGAGCTGGGAGCGGGAGCCCACAATGAGCAGTTCTTC
CASSQELGAGAHNEQFF
>TRBJ2-1|TRBD2|NA|TRBV5-1
TGCGCCAGCAGCTTGGCCATCAGCGGGACCTACAATGAGCAGTTCTTC
CASSLAISGTYNEQFF
>TRBJ2-1|TRBD2|NA|TRBV30
TGTGCCTGGAATGGCGGGGGGCCATCCAAATACAATGAGCAGTTCTTC
CAWNGGGPSKYNEQFF
>TRBJ1-5|TRBD1|NA|TRBV2
TGTGCCAGCAGAGGGGACAGGGGGGGACAGCCCCAGCATTTT
CASRGDRGGQPQHF
>TRBJ2-1|TRBD2|few|TRBV28
TGTGCCAGCAGCCCAAAAGGGAGGGGATCCTACAATGAGCAGTTCTTC
CASSPKGRGSYNEQFF
>TRBJ2-1|TRBD1|NA|TRBV7-8
TGTGCCAGCAGAAGCGGACAGGGGGCGAGGGGTGAGCAGTTCTTC
CASRSGQGARGEQFF
>TRBJ1-1|NA|NA|TRBV7-8
TGTGCCAGCAGCTTAGCGTCGGAGAGAACTTTCTTT
CASSLASERTFF
>TRBJ2-7|TRBD2|NA|TRBV28
TGTGCCAGCAAGGCGGGAGGAGTCTACGAGCAGTACTTC
CASKAGGVYEQYF
>TRBJ1-6|NA|NA|TRBV7-9
TGTGCCAGCAGCCTACGACAGAATAATTCACCCCTCCACTTT
CASSLRQNNSPLHF
>TRBJ1-1|TRBD1|NA|TRBV30
TGTGCCTGGAGGACAGGGGCTAACACTGAAGCTTTCTTT
CAWRTGANTEAFF
>TRBJ1-1|TRBD1|NA|TRBV28
TGTGCCAGCACAGGGGGGCTGGCTGGAATTGAAGCTTTCTTT
CASTGGLAGIEAFF
>TRBJ1-2|NA|NA|TRBV28
TGTGCCAGCAGTTTACCGCACCAAGGGGGTTTCGGCTACACCTTC
CASSLPHQGGFGYTF
>TRBJ2-2|TRBD2|NA|TRBV7-9
TGTGCCAGCAGCGAATCGTCTAGCGGGGCGGTAGGGGAGCTGTTTTTT
CASSESSSGAVGELFF
>TRBJ2-3|NA|NA|TRBV27
TGTGCCAGCAGTTTATCTCCAAGGGAGTGGTGGGAATATTTT
CASSLSPREWWEYF
>TRBJ1-4|TRBD1|NA|TRBV10-2
TGCGCCAGCGGCCGACAGGGAATGAAACTGTTTTTT
CASGRQGMKLFF
>TRBJ2-7|TRBD2|NA|TRBV7-3
TGTGCCAGCAGCTTAGCGGGGGGCCCCTACGAGCAGTACTTC
CASSLAGGPYEQYF
>TRBJ1-1|NA|few|TRBV19
TGTGCCAGTAGTATACCAGGGGCCGGGAACACTGAAGCTTTCTTT
CASSIPGAGNTEAFF
>TRBJ2-6|NA|NA|TRBV2
TGTGCCAGCAGTCTAAAGCCCTCTGGGGCCAACGTCCTGACTTTC
CASSLKPSGANVLTF
>TRBJ2-7|NA|NA|TRBV5-4
TGTGCCAGCAGCTTTGGGACTGACAAGTTCTACGAGCAGTACTTC
CASSFGTDKFYEQYF
>TRBJ2-3|NA|NA|TRBV19
TGTGCCAGTAAGTCCCAGTATAGCACAGATACGCAGTATTTT
CASKSQYSTDTQYF
>TRBJ1-4|TRBD1|NA|TRBV10-3
TGTGCCATCAGTGAGACAGGGGGTAATGAAAAACTGTTTTTT
CAISETGGNEKLFF
>TRBJ2-3|TRBD2|NA|TRBV7-2
TGTGCCAGCAGCTTAGCTGCCTCTAGCGGGGCCACAGATACGCAGTATTTT
CASSLAASSGATDTQYF
>TRBJ1-1|NA|NA|TRBV15
TGTGCCACCAGCAGAGATGTGGCAGGGTTAGCTTTCTTT
CATSRDVAGLAFF
>TRBJ2-7|NA|few|TRBV28
TGTGCCAGCATCGAGGCGGGGGCAGGGAGCTCCTACGAGCAGTACTTC
CASIEAGAGSSYEQYF
>TRBJ2-3|NA|once|TRBV9
TGTGCCAGCAGCGTAGTGGCAGGGGGGACAGATACGCAGTATTTT
CASSVVAGGTDTQYF
>TRBJ2-3|NA|NA|TRBV30
TGTGCCTGGAGTGTGGGGCGTACGCAGTATTTT
CAWSVGRTQYF
>TRBJ2-7|TRBD2|NA|TRBV7-2
TGTGCCAGCAGCTGGCTGAGACCGGGACTAGTGACCTACGAGCAGTACTTC
CASSWLRPGLVTYEQYF
>TRBJ2-6|TRBD2|NA|TRBV19
TGTGCCAGTAGTATCCCCGCAGGATCCTGGGCGGCTAGCGGCCCGAGGGGGGCCAACGTCCTGACTTTC
CASSIPAGSWAASGPRGANVLTF
>TRBJ2-4|NA|NA|TRBV6-9
TGTGCCAGCAGTTATTCGATGTTACAGGTGGCCAAAAACATTCAGTACTTC
CASSYSMLQVAKNIQYF
>TRBJ1-2|NA|few|TRBV6-5
TGTGCCAGCAGACCTCGGGGGGGCAGCGGTGGCTACACCTTC
CASRPRGGSGGYTF
>TRBJ1-2|NA|NA|TRBV27
TGTGCCAGCAGTCTAACTCCTGGGGGGAACTATGGCTACACCTTC
CASSLTPGGNYGYTF
>TRBJ2-3|TRBD1|NA|TRBV7-9
TGTGCCAGCAGCGCAAACAGGGGGCGGGGCACAGATACGCAGTATTTT
CASSANRGRGTDTQYF
>TRBJ1-4|NA|NA|TRBV11-2
TGTGCCAGCAGCCCGCTCAGGGCGCCTAATGAAAAACTGTTTTTT
CASSPLRAPNEKLFF
>TRBJ1-4|NA|NA|TRBV28
TGTGCCAGCAGTGGGACTTTCCCTGATGAAAAACTGTTTTTT
CASSGTFPDEKLFF
>TRBJ1-1|TRBD1|once|TRBV18
TGTGCCAGCTCTCCGCAGGGGACAGGCACTGAAGCTTTCTTT
CASSPQGTGTEAFF
>TRBJ1-6|NA|NA|TRBV7-6
TGTGCCAGCAGCTTAAGACAGAATTCACCCCTCCACTTT
CASSLRQNSPLHF
>TRBJ2-7|TRBD2|NA|TRBV7-9
TGTGCCAGCAGCTCACAGCGGGACCGCTACGAGCAGTACTTC
CASSSQRDRYEQYF
>TRBJ2-6|TRBD2|few|TRBV27
TGTGCCAGCAGTTTCCTAGCGGGGGGAATACTCTCTGGGGCCAACGTCCTGACTTTC
CASSFLAGGILSGANVLTF
>TRBJ2-7|TRBD2|few|TRBV7-9
TGTGCCAGCAGCGGGTGGGGGCGGGAGGGATACGAGCAGTACTTC
CASSGWGREGYEQYF
>TRBJ1-1|TRBD1|few|TRBV6-5
TGTGCCAGCAGTTACTCGCGAGGGGGCATGAACACTGAAGCTTTCTTT
CASSYSRGGMNTEAFF
>TRBJ1-2|NA|once|TRBV27
TGTGCCAGCAGTTTTAAATGGTCTGGTTACGGCTATGGCTACACCTTC
CASSFKWSGYGYGYTF
>TRBJ2-5|TRBD2|NA|TRBV9
TGTGCCAGCAACCTAGCGGGGGGGCAAGAGACCCAGTACTTC
CASNLAGGQETQYF
>TRBJ2-1|TRBD2|NA|TRBV4-1
TGCGCCAGCAGCCCCAGGACTAGCCCACTATACAATGAGCAGTTCTTC
CASSPRTSPLYNEQFF
>TRBJ1-4|NA|NA|TRBV5-5
TGTGCCAGCAGCGGCCCCGGGACAAATTCTAATGAAAAACTGTTTTTT
CASSGPGTNSNEKLFF